This TCR beta chain is drawn from a study of blood T cell repertoires in COVID-19. Study in general: Researchers got acute and convalescent COVID-19 samples from the United States, Italy and Spain.

The germline V gene encodes CDR1 ENHRY and CDR2 SYGVKD. Trimming left V 4 bases short and J 3 bases short, with 9 bases between. CDR3 length equals 13 residues. Participant-given clinical history determined each cohort assignment. A COVID-19 case had been met by exposed participants during the 2 weeks before study entry. Source study methods: It was from reference gene primer amplification that nucleated cell counts were estimated. Assay: immunoSEQ multiplex PCR; the TCRdb copy retains only in-frame clones and omits some. The DNA was the basis for D and trimming; V, J and clone size are from that table. The sample comprises around 400,000 clones, 70% to 90% of which are singletons, and about 1.5% rests with the top ten.

This rearrangement joins TRBV10-3 to TRBJ1-2, with no clear D. The sequence came from a woman aged 18-30 years who had been exposed to COVID-19. The sequenced material came from PBMCs or T cells enriched from blood (not recorded which). The CDR3 loop reads CAISAEDYYGYTF. Written as DNA, the CDR3 is TGTGCCATCAGTGCTGAGGATTACTATGGCTACACCTTC.